One and the same sample provided the 30 T cell receptor beta chains below, sequenced in a study of T cell repertoires in cytomegalovirus infection. Their target antigens are unknown. TCRdb analysed the reads with MiXCR anew, one entry per CDR3 protein. In the table there are some 920,000 distinct CDR3 sequences, approximately 30% of which are singletons. The sequencing here drew on cultured CD8+ T cells from PBMCs, taken from culture after CMV antigen stimulation. These TCRs come from a human donor in good health (CMV status not recorded). Some clones in this sample may be carry-over from other donors' samples.

This clonotype was recorded a few times. This chain connects TRBV27 to TRBJ1-6, with D possibly matching TRBD1 (5 bases). The germline V gene has CDR1 MNHEY and CDR2 SMNVEV (reference sequence). Trimming shortened V by 7 bases and J by 5 bases, and 15 bases separated the two germline ends. This CDR3 is 15 amino acids long. This CDR3 reads CASNFGGRNNSPLHF. The CDR3 DNA is TGTGCCAGCAACTTTGGGGGACGGAATAATTCACCCCTCCACTTT.

As DNA, the CDR3 is TGTGCCAGCCTCGGCAGGCGGAATGAAAAACTGTTTTTT. Its translation: CASLGRRNEKLFF. The V gene is TRBV2, the J gene TRBJ1-4; D not resolved. V lost 8 bases, J lost 5 bases, and 12 bases lay in between. CDR1 is SNHLY and CDR2 is FYNNEI in the germline V gene. This CDR3 is built from 13 residues.

A word on this clonotype: No conserved phenylalanine or tryptophan ends this CDR3, so it is likely a read error. This chain links TRBV6-2 or TRBV6-3 with TRBJ2-3; 8 nucleotides agree with TRBD1. J lost 1 base, V lost 8 bases, and 17 bases had no gene match. The CDR3 is 18 residues long. CDR1 MNHEY and CDR2 SVGEGT come from the germline V gene. Here the CDR3 DNA reads TGTGCCAGCGGCATTCACCCGACAGGGGCGTCCTGCACAGATACGCAGTATTCT. Residues: CASGIHPTGASCTDTQYS.

The genes are TRBV7-9 and TRBJ2-7, with TRBD2 as a possible D gene (6 bases). The CDR3 has 11 residues. Looked up from germline, CDR1 is SEHNR and CDR2 is FQNEAQ (reference sequence). The ends were cut back, 4 bases at V and 9 bases at J, with 10 bases in the middle. CDR3 DNA sequence: TGTGCCAGCAGCTCGGGACTGGGGCAGTACTTC. Residues: CASSSGLGQYF.

The CDR3 is CASSTGQGYTEAFF. The CDR3 coding sequence is TGTGCCAGTAGTACGGGACAGGGGTACACTGAAGCTTTCTTT. The gene calls are TRBV19 and TRBJ1-1; TRBD1 aligns across 10 bases. From germline, CDR1 is LNHDA and CDR2 SQIVND (reference sequence). The length of the CDR3 is 14 residues. V lost 4 bases and J lost 3; bases outside the gene matches: 2.

This clonotype has more than one count but fewer than ten. V is TRBV7-2 and J is TRBJ2-7; D perhaps matches TRBD2 (6 bases). The CDR3 covers 15 residues. CDR1 is SGHTA, CDR2 FQGNSA, per germline. Trimming took off 8 bases at V and 0 bases at J, with 17 bases between the two ends. The CDR3 is CASGVAGLSSYEQYF. The CDR3 region has the DNA TGTGCCAGCGGGGTGGCGGGGCTCAGCTCCTACGAGCAGTACTTC.

J is TRBJ2-2 and V is TRBV12-3 or TRBV12-4; D is undetermined. The CDR3 has 15 amino acids. V lost 4 bases, J lost 5 bases, and 14 bases lay in between. CDR3 loop: CASSYPSLVTGELFF. CDR3 nucleotides: TGTGCCAGCAGTTATCCTAGTCTAGTTACCGGGGAGCTGTTTTTT.

There are a few counts of this clonotype. This rearrangement joins TRBV6-6 to TRBJ1-2; the D is unclear. V shed 0 bases and J shed 7 bases, with 27 bases lying between them. CDR1 is MNHNY and CDR2 is SVGAGI in the germline V gene (reference sequence). The CDR3 has 19 amino acids. The CDR3 DNA is TGTGCCAGCAGTTACTCTAAAGGCCCGGAAAACTTAGCGTATACTGGCTACACCTTC. This gives the protein CASSYSKGPENLAYTGYTF.

This clonotype showed up just a few times. The chain couples TRBV6-2 or TRBV6-3 to TRBJ2-1, with D unclear. The CDR3 sequence is 13 residues long. The germline V and J ends were trimmed by 2 bases and 8 bases, with 10 bases remaining between them. Per germline, CDR1 MNHEY and CDR2 SVGEGT. Written as DNA, the CDR3 is TGTGCCAGCAGTTACCCCCGAGCCGATGAGCAGTTCTTC. Translation: CASSYPRADEQFF.

There are many counts of this clonotype. The chain carries TRBV7-8 and TRBJ2-1, with D possibly being TRBD1 or TRBD2 (5 bases each). The CDR3 runs 14 residues. Germline CDR1 is SGHVS and CDR2 is FQNEAQ. V was shortened by 1 base and J by 12 bases, with 16 bases between the two germline ends. The CDR3 DNA is TGTGCCAGCAGCTTAGACGGGACCACCCAAGGGCAGTTCTTC. It yields the protein CASSLDGTTQGQFF.

The V call is TRBV4-1, the J call TRBJ2-1, with no clear D. Germline loops: CDR1 MGHRA, CDR2 YSYEKL. With 0 bases removed from V and 6 bases from J, the gap between germline ends came to 6 bases. CDR3 length: 13 residues. DNA for the CDR3: TGCGCCAGCAGCCAAGAGGAGTTCAATGAGCAGTTCTTC. Amino acid sequence: CASSQEEFNEQFF.

This clonotype came up a few times. The chain uses TRBV5-4 and TRBJ1-6; D is undetermined. Germline values: CDR1 SGHNT, CDR2 YYREEE (reference sequence). The CDR3 runs to 14 residues. Trimming removed 3 bases at V and 14 bases at J, with 18 bases between. The CDR3, as DNA: TGTGCCAGCAGCTCCTTTTTTGGAGGAAGGTCCCTCCACTTT. This encodes CASSSFFGGRSLHF.

Only a few counts were recorded for this clonotype. This chain links TRBV6-5 with TRBJ2-3; D ambiguous. The germline V gene encodes CDR1 MNHEY and CDR2 SVGAGI. This CDR3 is built from 14 residues. The germline V and J ends were trimmed by 0 bases and 4 bases, with 8 bases remaining between them. DNA for the CDR3: TGTGCCAGCAGTTACTCGACATCTCCAGATACGCAGTATTTT. Encoded protein: CASSYSTSPDTQYF.

This clonotype was seen a few times. The J gene is TRBJ2-5, the V gene TRBV19; maybe TRBD2 (6 bases). The CDR3 is made up of 16 amino acids. Germline values: CDR1 LNHDA, CDR2 SQIVND (reference sequence). V lost 10 bases and J 3 bases, leaving 24 bases between the germline ends. The chain's CDR3 is CATQGRSLGGEETQYF. As DNA, the CDR3 is TGTGCCACCCAGGGACGAAGTTTGGGGGGTGAAGAGACCCAGTACTTC.

This clonotype appeared a few times. CDR3 in amino acids: CASITLGGAEAFF. DNA of the CDR3: TGTGCCAGTATCACTCTGGGAGGAGCTGAAGCTTTCTTT. This chain links TRBV19 with TRBJ1-1; D is ambiguous. The CDR3 consists of 13 residues. Germline-derived CDR1 and CDR2 are LNHDA and SQIVND (reference sequence). The ends were cut back, 7 bases at V and 6 bases at J, with 15 bases in the middle.

The rearrangement uses TRBV12-3 or TRBV12-4 and TRBJ1-2; D gene ambiguous. The CDR3 extends over 17 amino acids. The ends were cut back, 6 bases at V and 7 bases at J, with 27 bases in the middle. In nucleotides, the CDR3 is TGTGCCAGCAGCCTTCTGGAGGAGGATGAGTTGGGGTCTGGCTACACCTTC. Translation: CASSLLEEDELGSGYTF.

The V call is TRBV9, the J call TRBJ2-1; TRBD1 aligns across 8 bases. This CDR3 has 15 residues. Germline trimming cut 3 bases from V and 7 bases from J; bases unmatched to any gene: 9. Germline CDR1 SGDLS, CDR2 YYNGEE. This chain's CDR3 is CASSATGEYLNEQFF. CDR3 DNA sequence: TGTGCCAGCAGCGCGACAGGGGAGTATTTGAATGAGCAGTTCTTC.

The rearrangement uses TRBV6-4 and TRBJ2-1; TRBD2 aligns across 10 bases. Trimming cost V 5 bases and J 4 bases; bases outside gene matches: 14. The CDR3 is 18 amino acids. Per germline, CDR1 MRHNA and CDR2 SNTAGT. This chain's CDR3 is CASSLASGGLRNYNEQFF. The CDR3 nucleotides read TGTGCCAGCAGTTTGGCTAGCGGGGGACTTAGGAATTACAATGAGCAGTTCTTC.

This clonotype has just a few counts. The V call is TRBV9, the J call TRBJ1-3; no clear D. The CDR3 covers 14 residues. The V end lost 3 bases, the J end lost 0 bases, and 7 bases lay between the germline ends. The germline CDR1 and CDR2 sequences are SGDLS and YYNGEE. CDR3 protein: CASSEVTSGNTIYF. CDR3 DNA: TGTGCCAGCAGCGAAGTAACCTCTGGAAACACCATATATTTT.

The chain has TRBV6-5 and TRBJ2-5, with 10 bases aligning to TRBD2. There are 16 residues in the CDR3. Per the germline V gene, CDR1 is MNHEY and CDR2 is SVGAGI. J lost 2 bases, V lost 5 bases, and 8 bases had no gene match. CDR3 sequence reads: CASSALAGDLQETQYF. DNA of the CDR3: TGTGCCAGCAGTGCCCTAGCGGGGGACCTTCAAGAGACCCAGTACTTC.

The V call is TRBV6-2 or TRBV6-3, the J call TRBJ1-1; TRBD1 might be the D (5 bases). Trimming pared 7 bases from V and 6 bases from J, leaving 24 bases between. The germline gives CDR1 MNHEY, CDR2 SVGEGT. CDR3 size: 16 residues. The CDR3 here is CASNKNWDLYKAEAFF. CDR3 DNA: TGTGCCAGCAACAAAAATTGGGACCTTTATAAGGCTGAAGCTTTCTTT.

At least ten counts were recorded for this clonotype. The V and J genes are TRBV7-6 and TRBJ2-1; no definite D call. Per the germline V gene, CDR1 is SGHVS and CDR2 is FNYEAQ. There are 11 residues in the CDR3. V lost 4 bases to trimming and J lost 14 bases, with 12 bases between them. The CDR3 protein is CASSSEASKFF. The CDR3 DNA follows: TGTGCCAGCAGCTCTGAAGCGAGCAAGTTCTTC.

This clonotype was seen more than once but under ten times. The chain is built from TRBV29-1 and TRBJ2-1; 8 bases match TRBD2. V dropped 1 base and J dropped 0; count of bases not matched to a gene: 2. The CDR3 is 15 amino acids. Germline-derived CDR1 and CDR2 are SQVTM and ANQGSEA. This chain's CDR3 is CSVEVAGSSYNEQFF. In DNA form, the CDR3 reads TGCAGCGTTGAAGTAGCGGGGAGCTCCTACAATGAGCAGTTCTTC.

J is TRBJ2-7 and V is TRBV20-1; 7 bases match TRBD2. J gave up 6 bases and V 4 bases, and 3 bases lay outside the gene matches. This CDR3 region has 11 residues. Germline CDR1 and CDR2: DFQATT and SNEGSKA (reference sequence). This CDR3 is CSATTSSEQYV. The CDR3 DNA reads as TGCAGTGCTACGACTAGCAGCGAGCAGTACGTC.

V usage is TRBV6-5 and J usage is TRBJ2-2, with TRBD1 identical over 10 bases. CDR1 MNHEY and CDR2 SVGAGI come from the germline V gene. The V gene end was trimmed by 6 bases and the J gene end by 8 bases; junction bases not matched to a gene: 18. CDR3 length: 18 amino acids. DNA of the CDR3: TGTGCCAGCAGCTTACCGTCCGTGACAGGGGGCTCTAGTGGGGAGCTGTTTTTT. Protein sequence: CASSLPSVTGGSSGELFF.

This clonotype turned up a few times. V and J are TRBV5-6 and TRBJ1-4; D remains ambiguous. CDR3 length: 17 amino acids. CDR1 and CDR2 (germline): SGHDT, YYEEEE. Trimming removed 0 bases from V and 4 bases from J, with 16 bases in between. This CDR3 reads CASSLEVMGTDNEKLFF. In DNA form, the CDR3 reads TGTGCCAGCAGCTTGGAAGTCATGGGCACGGATAATGAAAAACTGTTTTTT.

This clonotype showed up just a few times. The J gene is TRBJ2-7, the V gene TRBV10-3; possibly TRBD2 for D (5 bases). The V and J ends lost 0 bases and 4 bases respectively, with 10 bases between them. Germline V gene lookup returns CDR1 ENHRY and CDR2 SYGVKD. The CDR3 has 14 residues. The DNA for the CDR3 is TGTGCCATCAGTGAGTCGACTATTAGTTACGAGCAGTACTTC. It specifies CAISESTISYEQYF.

About this clonotype: A much more abundant neighbour one base away suggests this may be a read error. The CDR3 region is CPSSYGYQETQYF. In DNA, the CDR3 is TGTCCCAGCAGTTACGGGTACCAAGAGACCCAGTACTTC. This rearrangement joins TRBV6-2 or TRBV6-3 to TRBJ2-5; D is unresolved. This CDR3 comprises 13 residues. Germline assignment: CDR1 MNHEY and CDR2 SVGEGT.

This clonotype was observed at least ten times. This chain links TRBV12-3 or TRBV12-4 with TRBJ2-7; D possibly corresponds to TRBD1 (5 bases). V shed 5 bases and J shed 0 bases, with 11 bases lying between them. The CDR3 runs 14 residues. CDR3 loop: CASSRDSYSYEQYF. CDR3 in DNA: TGTGCCAGCAGTCGCGACAGTTACTCCTACGAGCAGTACTTC.

As to this clonotype: A much larger clone lies a single base off, so this may be a read error. The gene calls are TRBV27 and TRBJ1-5, with TRBD1 matching over 8 bases. Germline loops: CDR1 MNHEY, CDR2 SMNVEV (reference sequence). The CDR3 contains 14 residues. This chain's CDR3 is CANSLVTGGQPQHF. CDR3 sequence (DNA): TGTGCCAACAGTTTAGTAACAGGGGGTCAGCCCCAGCATTTT.